This T cell receptor beta chain originates from a study of identical twins. Germline V gene lookup returns CDR1 DFQATT and CDR2 SNEGSKA (reference sequence). Trimming pared 0 bases from V and 1 base from J, leaving 14 bases between. The CDR3 spans 16 residues. TCRdb reprocessed the 5' RACE reads via MiXCR and lists one record per CDR3 protein. There are around 490,000 distinct CDR3 sequences in the sample; approximately 16% occur only once, and around 0.48% lies in the top ten. The data also belong to a second study, concerning yellow fever vaccine responses in identical twins.

This clonotype was obtained from a woman between 18 and 29 years old in good health. Input material: CD4+ T cells sorted from blood. The V gene is TRBV20-1, the J gene TRBJ2-3; D uncertain. The CDR3 protein is CSARDIGGWGTDTQYF. CDR3 DNA sequence: TGCAGTGCTAGAGACATCGGTGGGTGGGGCACAGATACGCAGTATTTT.